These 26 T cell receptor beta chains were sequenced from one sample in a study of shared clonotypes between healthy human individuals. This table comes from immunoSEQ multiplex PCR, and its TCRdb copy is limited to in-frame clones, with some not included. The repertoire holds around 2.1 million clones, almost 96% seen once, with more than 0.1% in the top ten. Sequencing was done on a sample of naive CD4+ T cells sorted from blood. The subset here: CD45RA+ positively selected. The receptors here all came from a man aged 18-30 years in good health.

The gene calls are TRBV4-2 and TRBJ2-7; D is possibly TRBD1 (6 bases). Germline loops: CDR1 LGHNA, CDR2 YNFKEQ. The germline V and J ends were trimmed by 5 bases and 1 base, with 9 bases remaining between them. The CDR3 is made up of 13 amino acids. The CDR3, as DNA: TGTGCCAGCAGCTTCGGACAGTCCTACGAGCAGTACTTC. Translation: CASSFGQSYEQYF.

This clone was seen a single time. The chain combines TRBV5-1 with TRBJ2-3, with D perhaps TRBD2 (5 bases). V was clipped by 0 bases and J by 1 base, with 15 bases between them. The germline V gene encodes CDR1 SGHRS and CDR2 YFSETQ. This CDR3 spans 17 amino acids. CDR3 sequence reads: CASSLVLGGEGTDTQYF. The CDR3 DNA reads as TGCGCCAGCAGCTTGGTACTAGGTGGGGAAGGCACAGATACGCAGTATTTT. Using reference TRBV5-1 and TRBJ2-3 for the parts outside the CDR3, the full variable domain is KAGVTQTPRYLIKTRGQQVTLSCSPISGHRSVSWYQQTPGQGLQFLFEYFSETQRNKGNFPGRFSGRQFSNSRSEMNVSTLELGDSALYLCASSLVLGGEGTDTQYFGPGTRLTVL.

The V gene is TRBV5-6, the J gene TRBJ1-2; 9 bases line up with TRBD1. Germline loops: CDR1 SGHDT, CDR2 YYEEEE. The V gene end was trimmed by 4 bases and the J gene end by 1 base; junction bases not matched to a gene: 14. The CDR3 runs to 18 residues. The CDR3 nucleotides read TGTGCCAGCAGCCCGAACACAGGGGGCGGTAAAGTTAACTATGGCTACACCTTC. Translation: CASSPNTGGGKVNYGYTF.

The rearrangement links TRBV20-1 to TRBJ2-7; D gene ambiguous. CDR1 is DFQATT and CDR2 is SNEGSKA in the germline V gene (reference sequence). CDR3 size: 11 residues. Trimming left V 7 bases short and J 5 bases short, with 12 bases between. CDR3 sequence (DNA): TGCAGTGAATCGGGTTTACACGAGCAGTACTTC. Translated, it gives CSESGLHEQYF.

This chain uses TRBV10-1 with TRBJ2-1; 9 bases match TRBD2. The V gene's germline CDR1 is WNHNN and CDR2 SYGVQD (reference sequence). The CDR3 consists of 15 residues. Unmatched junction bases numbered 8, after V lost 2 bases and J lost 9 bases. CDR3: CASSENGGGAGEQFF. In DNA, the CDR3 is TGCGCCAGCAGTGAGAATGGCGGGGGGGCAGGTGAGCAGTTCTTC.

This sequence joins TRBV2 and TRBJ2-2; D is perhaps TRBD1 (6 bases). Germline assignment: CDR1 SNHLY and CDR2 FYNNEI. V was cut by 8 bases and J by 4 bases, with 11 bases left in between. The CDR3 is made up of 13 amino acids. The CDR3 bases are TGTGCCAGCGGTACAGGGTTCACCGGGGAGCTGTTTTTT. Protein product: CASGTGFTGELFF.

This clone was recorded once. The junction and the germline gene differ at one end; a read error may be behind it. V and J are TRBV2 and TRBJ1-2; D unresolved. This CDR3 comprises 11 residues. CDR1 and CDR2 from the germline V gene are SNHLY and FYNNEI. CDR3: CASTNPGEGFF. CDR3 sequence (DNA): TGTGCCAGCACCAATCCCGGGGAGGGCTTCTTC.

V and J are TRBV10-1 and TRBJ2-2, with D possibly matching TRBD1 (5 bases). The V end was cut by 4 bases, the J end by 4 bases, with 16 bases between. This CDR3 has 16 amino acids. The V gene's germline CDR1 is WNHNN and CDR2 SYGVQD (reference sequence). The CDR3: CASSALTLQGTGELFF. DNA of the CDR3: TGCGCCAGCAGTGCGCTAACCCTTCAGGGCACCGGGGAGCTGTTTTTT.

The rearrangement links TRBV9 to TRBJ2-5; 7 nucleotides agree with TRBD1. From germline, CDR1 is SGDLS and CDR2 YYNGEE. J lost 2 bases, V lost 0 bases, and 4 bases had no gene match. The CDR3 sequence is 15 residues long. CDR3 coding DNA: TGTGCCAGCAGCGTAGCGGGACAGCGGCAAGAGACCCAGTACTTC. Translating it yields CASSVAGQRQETQYF.

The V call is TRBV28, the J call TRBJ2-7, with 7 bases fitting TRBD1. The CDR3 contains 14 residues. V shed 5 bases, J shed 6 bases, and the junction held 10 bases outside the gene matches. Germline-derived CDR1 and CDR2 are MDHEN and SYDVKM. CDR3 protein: CASSPPDRDGEQYF. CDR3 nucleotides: TGTGCCAGCAGTCCGCCCGACAGGGATGGCGAGCAGTACTTC.

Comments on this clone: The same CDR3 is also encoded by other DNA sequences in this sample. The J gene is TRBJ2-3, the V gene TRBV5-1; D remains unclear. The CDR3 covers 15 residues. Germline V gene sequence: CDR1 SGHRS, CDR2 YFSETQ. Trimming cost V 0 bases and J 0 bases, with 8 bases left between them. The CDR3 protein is CASSLVPGSTDTQYF. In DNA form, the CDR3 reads TGCGCCAGCAGCTTGGTTCCCGGTAGCACAGATACGCAGTATTTT.

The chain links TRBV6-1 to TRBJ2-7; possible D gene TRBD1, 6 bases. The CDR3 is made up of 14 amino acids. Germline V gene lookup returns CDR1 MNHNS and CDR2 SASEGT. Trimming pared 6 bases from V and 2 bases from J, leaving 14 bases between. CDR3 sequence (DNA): TGTGCCAGCAGCCGCACAGGGCAAGCCTACGAGCAGTACTTC. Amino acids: CASSRTGQAYEQYF.

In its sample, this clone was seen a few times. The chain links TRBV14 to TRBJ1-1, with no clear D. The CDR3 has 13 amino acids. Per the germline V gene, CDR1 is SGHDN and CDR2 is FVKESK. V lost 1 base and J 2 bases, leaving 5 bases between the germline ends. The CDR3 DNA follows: TGTGCCAGCAGCCAAGCGGTAAACACTGAAGCTTTCTTT. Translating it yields CASSQAVNTEAFF.

The CDR3 spells CASSALPREYGKETQYF. The DNA of the CDR3 is TGCGCCAGCAGCGCTTTACCAAGGGAGTACGGGAAAGAGACCCAGTACTTC. The chain is built from TRBV5-1 and TRBJ2-5; TRBD2 is a possible D gene (5 bases). V was clipped by 4 bases and J by 3 bases, with 22 bases between them. From germline, CDR1 is SGHRS and CDR2 YFSETQ. The CDR3 extends over 17 amino acids.

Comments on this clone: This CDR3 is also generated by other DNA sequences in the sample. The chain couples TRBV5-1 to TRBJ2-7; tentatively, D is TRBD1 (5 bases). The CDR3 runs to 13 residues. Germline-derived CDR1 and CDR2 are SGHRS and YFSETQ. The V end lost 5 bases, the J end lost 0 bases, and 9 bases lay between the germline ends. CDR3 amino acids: CASSAQGSYEQYF. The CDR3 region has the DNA TGCGCCAGCAGTGCCCAGGGCTCCTACGAGCAGTACTTC.

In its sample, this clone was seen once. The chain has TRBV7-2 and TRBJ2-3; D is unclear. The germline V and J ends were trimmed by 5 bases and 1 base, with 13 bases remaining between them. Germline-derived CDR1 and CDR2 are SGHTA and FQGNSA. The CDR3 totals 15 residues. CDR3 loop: CASSLSFGRTDTQYF. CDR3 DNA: TGTGCCAGCAGCCTCTCTTTCGGACGCACAGATACGCAGTATTTT. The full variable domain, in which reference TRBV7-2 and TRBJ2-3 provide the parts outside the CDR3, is GAGVSQSPSNKVTEKGKDVELRCDPISGHTALYWYRQSLGQGLEFLIYFQGNSAPDKSGLPSDRFSAERTGGSVSTLTIQRTQQEDSAVYLCASSLSFGRTDTQYFGPGTRLTVL.

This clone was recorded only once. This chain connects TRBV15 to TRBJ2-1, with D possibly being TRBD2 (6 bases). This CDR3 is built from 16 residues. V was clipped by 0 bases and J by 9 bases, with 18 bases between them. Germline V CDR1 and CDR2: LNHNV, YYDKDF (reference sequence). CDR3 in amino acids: CATSREVGGAAAEQFF. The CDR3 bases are TGTGCCACCAGCAGAGAGGTGGGCGGGGCGGCGGCTGAGCAGTTCTTC.

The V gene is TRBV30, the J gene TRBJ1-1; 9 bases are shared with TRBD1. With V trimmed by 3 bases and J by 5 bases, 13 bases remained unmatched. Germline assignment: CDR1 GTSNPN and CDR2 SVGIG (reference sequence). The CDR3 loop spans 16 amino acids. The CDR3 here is CAWSPKSRDRATEAFF. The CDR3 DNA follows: TGTGCCTGGAGCCCGAAGTCCCGGGACAGGGCAACTGAAGCTTTCTTT.

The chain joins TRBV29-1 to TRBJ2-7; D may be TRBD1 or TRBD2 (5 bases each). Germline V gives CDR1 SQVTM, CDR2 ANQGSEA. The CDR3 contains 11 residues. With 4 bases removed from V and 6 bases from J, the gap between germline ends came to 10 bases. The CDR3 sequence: CSVGTRGEQYF. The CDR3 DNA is TGCAGCGTTGGAACTAGGGGCGAGCAGTACTTC.

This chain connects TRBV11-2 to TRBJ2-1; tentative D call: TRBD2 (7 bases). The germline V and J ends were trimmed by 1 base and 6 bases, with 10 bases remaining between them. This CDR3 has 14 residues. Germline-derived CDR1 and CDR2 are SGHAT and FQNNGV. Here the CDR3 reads CASSLAGGPNEQFF. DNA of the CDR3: TGTGCCAGCAGCTTAGCGGGGGGCCCCAATGAGCAGTTCTTC.

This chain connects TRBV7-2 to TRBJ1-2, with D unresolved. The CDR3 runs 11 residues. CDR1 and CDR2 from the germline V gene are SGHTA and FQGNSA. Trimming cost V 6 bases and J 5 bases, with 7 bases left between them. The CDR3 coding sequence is TGTGCCAGCAGTCAGGATTATGGCTACACCTTC. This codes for CASSQDYGYTF. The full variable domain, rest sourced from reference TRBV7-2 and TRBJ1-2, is GAGVSQSPSNKVTEKGKDVELRCDPISGHTALYWYRQSLGQGLEFLIYFQGNSAPDKSGLPSDRFSAERTGGSVSTLTIQRTQQEDSAVYLCASSQDYGYTFGSGTRLTVV.

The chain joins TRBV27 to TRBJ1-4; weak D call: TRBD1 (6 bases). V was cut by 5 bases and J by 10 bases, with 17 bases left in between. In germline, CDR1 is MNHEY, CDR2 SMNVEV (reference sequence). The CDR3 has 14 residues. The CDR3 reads CASSLNRAVGKLFF. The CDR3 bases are TGTGCCAGCAGTCTAAACAGGGCGGTTGGAAAACTGTTTTTT.

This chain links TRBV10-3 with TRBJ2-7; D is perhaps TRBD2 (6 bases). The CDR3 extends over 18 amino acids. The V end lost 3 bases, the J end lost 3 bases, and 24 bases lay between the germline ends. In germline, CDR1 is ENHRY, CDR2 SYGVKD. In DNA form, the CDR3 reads TGTGCCATCAGTGACTTAGGGACTCTTAACGAGCCCTACTACGAGCAGTACTTC. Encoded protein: CAISDLGTLNEPYYEQYF.

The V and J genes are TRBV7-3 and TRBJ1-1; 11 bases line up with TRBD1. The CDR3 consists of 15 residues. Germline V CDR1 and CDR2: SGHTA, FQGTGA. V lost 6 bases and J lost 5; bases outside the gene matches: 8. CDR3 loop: CASSSPGQGVTEAFF. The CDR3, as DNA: TGTGCCAGCAGTTCCCCGGGACAGGGGGTGACTGAAGCTTTCTTT.

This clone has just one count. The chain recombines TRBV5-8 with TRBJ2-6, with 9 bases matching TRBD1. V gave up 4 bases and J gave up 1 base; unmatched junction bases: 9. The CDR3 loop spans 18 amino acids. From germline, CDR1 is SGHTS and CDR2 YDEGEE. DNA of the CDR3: TGTGCCAGCAGCCTGCCCGGGACAGGGAGTTCTGGGGCCAACGTCCTGACTTTC. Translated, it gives CASSLPGTGSSGANVLTF.

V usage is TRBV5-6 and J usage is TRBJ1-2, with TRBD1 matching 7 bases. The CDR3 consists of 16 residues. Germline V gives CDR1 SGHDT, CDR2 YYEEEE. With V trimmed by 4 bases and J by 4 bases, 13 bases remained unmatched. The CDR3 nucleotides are TGTGCCAGCAGCGCCGGAGGTCCAGGGGGTGGCTATGGCTACACCTTC. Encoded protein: CASSAGGPGGGYGYTF.